This T cell receptor beta chain was observed in a study of T cell repertoires in cytomegalovirus infection. TCRdb reprocessed the reads via MiXCR and lists one record per CDR3 protein. The repertoire includes hundreds of thousands of distinct CDR3 sequences, roughly 42% of them detected once, and roughly two fifths sits in the top ten. Concerning this clonotype itself: The antigen remains undetermined.

The trim removed 8 bases at V and 0 bases at J, leaving 11 bases unmatched. The germline V gene encodes CDR1 LNHDA and CDR2 SQIVND (reference sequence). The CDR3 has 17 residues. The chain joins TRBV19 to TRBJ2-1, with TRBD2 identical over 9 bases. This specimen was cultured PBMCs, taken from culture after CMV antigen stimulation. This clonotype was sampled from a human donor in good health (CMV status not recorded). Some clones in this sample may be carry-over from other donors' samples. The CDR3 nucleotides are TGTGCCAGTGGGTCCATTAGCGGGAGTTTCTCCTACAATGAGCAGTTCTTC. It specifies CASGSISGSFSYNEQFF.